This T cell receptor beta chain was sequenced for a study of cytomegalovirus exposure and HLA in healthy donors. As for the study in general: Among several hundred genotyped donors, about 83% fell in the Caucasian-associated ancestry cluster.

In the PCR, 60 Vbeta and 13 Jbeta primers were used. Clones were sequenced by immunoSEQ multiplex PCR, and TCRdb holds only the in-frame ones, with some missing. Found here are around 200,000 clones, 75% to 90% of them singletons; the top ten hold 1%. CDR1 SNHLY and CDR2 FYNNEI come from the germline V gene. CDR3 length equals 11 residues. Trimming took off 9 bases at V and 5 bases at J, with 9 bases between the two ends. Study-level findings and limits: TCR association rates varied by HLA locus in a later analysis, with DRB1 highest and HLA-C lowest.

A word on this clone: Its specificity is not known.

This sequence was found in a woman in her late teens or twenties in good health and CMV-seronegative. What was sequenced was PBMCs. The chain couples TRBV2 to TRBJ2-3; D unresolved. The CDR3 region is CARALGDTQYF. In DNA form, the CDR3 reads TGTGCCAGGGCCCTAGGAGATACGCAGTATTTT.